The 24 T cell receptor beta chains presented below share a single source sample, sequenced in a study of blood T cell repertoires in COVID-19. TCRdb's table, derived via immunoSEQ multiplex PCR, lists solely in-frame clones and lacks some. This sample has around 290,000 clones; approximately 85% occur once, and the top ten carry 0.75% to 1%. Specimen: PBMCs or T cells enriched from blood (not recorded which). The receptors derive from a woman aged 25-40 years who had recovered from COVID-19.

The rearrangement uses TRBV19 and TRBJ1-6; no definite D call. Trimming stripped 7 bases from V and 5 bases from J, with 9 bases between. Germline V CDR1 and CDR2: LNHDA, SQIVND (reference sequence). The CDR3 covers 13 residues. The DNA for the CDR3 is TGTGCCAGTATTGGAGATAATAATTCACCCCTCCACTTT. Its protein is CASIGDNNSPLHF.

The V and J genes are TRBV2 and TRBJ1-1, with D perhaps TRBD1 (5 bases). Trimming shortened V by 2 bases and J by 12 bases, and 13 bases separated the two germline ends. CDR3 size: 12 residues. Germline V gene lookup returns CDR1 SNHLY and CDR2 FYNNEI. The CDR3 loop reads CASSEFTGTSFF. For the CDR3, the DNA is TGTGCCAGCAGTGAATTTACAGGCACGTCTTTCTTT.

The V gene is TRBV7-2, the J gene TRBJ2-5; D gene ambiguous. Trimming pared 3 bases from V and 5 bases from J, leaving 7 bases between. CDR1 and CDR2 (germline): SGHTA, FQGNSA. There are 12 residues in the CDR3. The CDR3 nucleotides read TGTGCCAGCAGCTTCGCTAGGGAGACCCAGTACTTC. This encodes CASSFARETQYF.

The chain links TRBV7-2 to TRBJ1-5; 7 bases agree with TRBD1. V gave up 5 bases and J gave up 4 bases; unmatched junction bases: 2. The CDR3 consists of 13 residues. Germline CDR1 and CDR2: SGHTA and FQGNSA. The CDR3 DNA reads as TGTGCCAGCAGCCAGGGACAGAATCAGCCCCAGCATTTT. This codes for CASSQGQNQPQHF.

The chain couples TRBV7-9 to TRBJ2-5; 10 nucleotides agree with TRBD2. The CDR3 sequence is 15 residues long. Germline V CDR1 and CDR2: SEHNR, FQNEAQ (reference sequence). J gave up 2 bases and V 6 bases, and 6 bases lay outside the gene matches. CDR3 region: CASRDVLAGQETQYF. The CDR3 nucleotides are TGTGCCAGCAGAGACGTACTAGCGGGACAAGAGACCCAGTACTTC. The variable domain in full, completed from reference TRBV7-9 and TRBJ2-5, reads DTGVSQNPRHKITKRGQNVTFRCDPISEHNRLYWYRQTLGQGPEFLTYFQNEAQLEKSRLLSDRFSAERPKGSFSTLEIQRTEQGDSAMYLCASRDVLAGQETQYFGPGTRLLVL.

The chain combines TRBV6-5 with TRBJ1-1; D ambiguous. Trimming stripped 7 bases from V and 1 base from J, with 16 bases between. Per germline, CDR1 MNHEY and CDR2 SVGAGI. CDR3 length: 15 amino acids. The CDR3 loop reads CASTPPRAGNTEAFF. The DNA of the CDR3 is TGTGCCAGCACCCCCCCAAGGGCGGGGAACACTGAAGCTTTCTTT.

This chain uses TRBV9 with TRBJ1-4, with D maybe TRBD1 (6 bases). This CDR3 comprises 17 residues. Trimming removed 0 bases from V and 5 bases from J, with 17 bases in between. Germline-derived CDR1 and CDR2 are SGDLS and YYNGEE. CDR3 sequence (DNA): TGTGCCAGCAGCGTAGGGGACCAAGGCGGGGGCAATGAAAAACTGTTTTTT. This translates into CASSVGDQGGGNEKLFF.

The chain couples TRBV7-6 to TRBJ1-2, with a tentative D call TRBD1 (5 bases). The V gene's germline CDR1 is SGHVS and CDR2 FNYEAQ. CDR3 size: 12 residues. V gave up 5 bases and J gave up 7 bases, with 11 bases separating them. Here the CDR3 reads CASSPRGGGYTF. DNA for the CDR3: TGTGCCAGCAGCCCCCGGGGGGGTGGCTACACCTTC.

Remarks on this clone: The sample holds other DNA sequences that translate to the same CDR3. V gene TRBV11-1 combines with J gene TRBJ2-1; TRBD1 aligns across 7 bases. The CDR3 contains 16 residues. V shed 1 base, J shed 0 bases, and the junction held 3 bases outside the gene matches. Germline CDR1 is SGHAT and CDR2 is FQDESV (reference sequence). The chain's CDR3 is CASSLEQGISYNEQFF. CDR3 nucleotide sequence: TGTGCCAGCAGCTTAGAACAGGGGATCTCCTACAATGAGCAGTTCTTC.

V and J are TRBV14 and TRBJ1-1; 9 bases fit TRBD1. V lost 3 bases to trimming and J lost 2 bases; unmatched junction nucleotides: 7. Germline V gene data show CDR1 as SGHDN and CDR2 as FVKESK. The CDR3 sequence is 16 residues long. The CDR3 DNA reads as TGTGCCAGCAGCCACCGTGGGGGACAGGGAAACACTGAAGCTTTCTTT. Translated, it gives CASSHRGGQGNTEAFF.

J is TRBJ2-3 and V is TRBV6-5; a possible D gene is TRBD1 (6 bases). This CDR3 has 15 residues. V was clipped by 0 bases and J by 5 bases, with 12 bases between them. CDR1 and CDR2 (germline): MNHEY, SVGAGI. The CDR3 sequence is CASSYSQGLGDTQYF. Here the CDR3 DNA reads TGTGCCAGCAGTTACTCCCAGGGGCTGGGAGATACGCAGTATTTT.

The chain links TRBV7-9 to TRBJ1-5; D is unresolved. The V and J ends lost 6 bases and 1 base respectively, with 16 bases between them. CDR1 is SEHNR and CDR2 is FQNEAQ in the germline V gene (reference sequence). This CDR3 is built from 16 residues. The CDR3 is CASSRSGEGSNQPQHF. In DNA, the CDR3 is TGTGCCAGCAGTCGAAGCGGGGAGGGAAGCAATCAGCCCCAGCATTTT. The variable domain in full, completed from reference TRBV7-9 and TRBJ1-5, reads DTGVSQNPRHKITKRGQNVTFRCDPISEHNRLYWYRQTLGQGPEFLTYFQNEAQLEKSRLLSDRFSAERPKGSFSTLEIQRTEQGDSAMYLCASSRSGEGSNQPQHFGDGTRLSIL.

The CDR3 DNA follows: TGTGCCAGAAGCCCCCTGGGGACTAGCGGGAGGTCGACAGATACGCAGTATTTT. This sequence encodes CARSPLGTSGRSTDTQYF. V is TRBV5-3 and J is TRBJ2-3; 15 bases map to TRBD2. TRBV5-3 is an open reading frame whose function is uncertain. The CDR3 spans 18 residues. V gave up 4 bases and J gave up 3 bases; unmatched junction bases: 9.

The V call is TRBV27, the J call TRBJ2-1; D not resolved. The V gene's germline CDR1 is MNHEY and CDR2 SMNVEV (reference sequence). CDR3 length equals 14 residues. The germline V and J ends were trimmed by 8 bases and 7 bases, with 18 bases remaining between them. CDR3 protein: CASGRGLGWNEQFF. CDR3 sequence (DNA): TGTGCCAGCGGCCGCGGCCTCGGGTGGAATGAGCAGTTCTTC.

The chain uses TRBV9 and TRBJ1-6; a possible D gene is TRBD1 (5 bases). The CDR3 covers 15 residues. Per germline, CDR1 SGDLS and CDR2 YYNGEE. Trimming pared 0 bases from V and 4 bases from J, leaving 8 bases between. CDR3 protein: CASSVAGQYNSPLHF. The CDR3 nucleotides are TGTGCCAGCAGCGTAGCAGGGCAGTATAATTCACCCCTCCACTTT.

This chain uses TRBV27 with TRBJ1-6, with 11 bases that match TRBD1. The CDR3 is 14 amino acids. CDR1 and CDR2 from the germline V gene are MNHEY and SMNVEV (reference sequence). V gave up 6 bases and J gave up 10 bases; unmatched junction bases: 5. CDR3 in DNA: TGTGCCAGCAGGGGGACAGGGGGGATCTCACCCCTCCACTTT. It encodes CASRGTGGISPLHF.

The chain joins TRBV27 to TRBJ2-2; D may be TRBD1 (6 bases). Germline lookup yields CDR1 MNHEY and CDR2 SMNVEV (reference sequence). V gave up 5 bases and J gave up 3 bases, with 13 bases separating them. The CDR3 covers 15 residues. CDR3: CASSPKTGYTGELFF. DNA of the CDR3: TGTGCCAGCAGTCCTAAGACAGGTTACACCGGGGAGCTGTTTTTT.

The CDR3 nucleotides read TGTGCCAGCAGCCCCCCGAGCTCCTATAATTCACCCCTCCACTTT. Amino acid sequence: CASSPPSSYNSPLHF. This sequence joins TRBV27 and TRBJ1-6; D is uncertain. The CDR3 is made up of 15 amino acids. Trimming left V 6 bases short and J 0 bases short, with 9 bases between. Germline loops: CDR1 MNHEY, CDR2 SMNVEV (reference sequence).

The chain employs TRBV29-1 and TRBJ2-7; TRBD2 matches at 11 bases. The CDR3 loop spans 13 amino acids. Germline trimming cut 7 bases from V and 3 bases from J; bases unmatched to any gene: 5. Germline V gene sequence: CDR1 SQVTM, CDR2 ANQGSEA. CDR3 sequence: CSGIAGGGYEQYF. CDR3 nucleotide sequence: TGCAGCGGCATAGCGGGGGGGGGCTACGAGCAGTACTTC.

Here the CDR3 DNA reads TGTGCCAGCAGCGTAGGGTCAGAAACACCCCTCCACTTT. It specifies CASSVGSETPLHF. This chain uses TRBV9 with TRBJ1-6, with D unclear. The V end was cut by 0 bases, the J end by 11 bases, with 9 bases between. This CDR3 is 13 amino acids long. Germline V lookup: CDR1 SGDLS, CDR2 YYNGEE.

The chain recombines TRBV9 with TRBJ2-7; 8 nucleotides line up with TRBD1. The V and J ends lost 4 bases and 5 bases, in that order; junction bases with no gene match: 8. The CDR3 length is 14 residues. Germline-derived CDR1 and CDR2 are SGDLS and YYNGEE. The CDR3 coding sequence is TGTGCCAGCAGCATAGAGGACAGGGTCCACGAGCAGTACTTC. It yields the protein CASSIEDRVHEQYF.

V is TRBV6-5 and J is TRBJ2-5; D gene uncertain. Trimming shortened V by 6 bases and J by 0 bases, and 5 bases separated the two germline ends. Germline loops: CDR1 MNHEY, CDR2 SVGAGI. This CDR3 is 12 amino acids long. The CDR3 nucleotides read TGTGCCAGCAGCGGGTACCAAGAGACCCAGTACTTC. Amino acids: CASSGYQETQYF.

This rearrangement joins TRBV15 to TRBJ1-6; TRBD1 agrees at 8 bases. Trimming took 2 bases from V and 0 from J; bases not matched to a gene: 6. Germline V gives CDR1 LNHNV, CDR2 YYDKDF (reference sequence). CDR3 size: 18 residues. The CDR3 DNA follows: TGTGCCACCAGCAGAAGGACAGGGCTGAGCTCCTATAATTCACCCCTCCACTTT. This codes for CATSRRTGLSSYNSPLHF. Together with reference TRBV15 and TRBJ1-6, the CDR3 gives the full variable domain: DAMVIQNPRYQVTQFGKPVTLSCSQTLNHNVMYWYQQKSSQAPKLLFHYYDKDFNNEADTPDNFQSRRPNTSFCFLDIRSPGLGDTAMYLCATSRRTGLSSYNSPLHFGNGTRLTVT.

The CDR3 reads CASSFRQILTEAFF. The DNA for the CDR3 is TGTGCCAGCAGCTTCAGACAGATACTCACTGAAGCTTTCTTT. This chain uses TRBV11-2 with TRBJ1-1; maybe TRBD1 (5 bases). This CDR3 is built from 14 residues. Trimming left V 3 bases short and J 4 bases short, with 12 bases between. Germline V gene lookup returns CDR1 SGHAT and CDR2 FQNNGV.